The 2 T cell receptor beta chains presented below share a single source sample, sequenced in a study of T cell repertoires in ileal Crohn's disease. Using immunoSEQ multiplex PCR, the repertoire was profiled, and TCRdb retains in-frame clones only, with some absent. The sample lists about 5,500 clones; 80% were seen once. Sequencing used ileal tissue. The receptors stem from an adult with Crohn's disease.

This clone was observed a handful of times. The rearrangement uses TRBV2 and TRBJ2-1, with 15 bases matching TRBD2. This CDR3 region has 17 residues. Per germline, CDR1 SNHLY and CDR2 FYNNEI. With 6 bases clipped from V and 6 bases from J, the junction kept 9 bases outside the gene matches. As DNA, the CDR3 is TGTGCCAGCAGCGCCGGGACTAGCGGGGGGCGTTTCAATGAGCAGTTCTTC. Its protein is CASSAGTSGGRFNEQFF.

The genes are TRBV7-8 and TRBJ2-2; maybe TRBD2 (6 bases). CDR3 length: 15 residues. Germline lookup yields CDR1 SGHVS and CDR2 FQNEAQ. The V end lost 6 bases, the J end lost 0 bases, and 11 bases lay between the germline ends. The CDR3 DNA follows: TGTGCCAGCAGTCGGACTAATGCGAACACCGGGGAGCTGTTTTTT. Residues: CASSRTNANTGELFF.